The T cell receptor beta chain described here comes from a study of shared clonotypes between healthy human individuals. Assay: immunoSEQ multiplex PCR; the TCRdb copy retains only in-frame clones and omits some. Found here are roughly 1,000,000 clones, 75% to 85% of them singletons; the top ten hold under 0.65%. V was clipped by 2 bases and J by 3 bases; unmatched bases: 7. The CDR3 is 16 amino acids. Germline V gene sequence: CDR1 ENHRY, CDR2 SYGVKD. The rearrangement uses TRBV10-3 and TRBJ2-5, with 9 bases that match TRBD1. The sequence was collected from a man between 18 and 35 years old in good health. Some clones in this sample may be carry-over from other donors' samples. Specimen: memory CD4+ T cells from PBMCs. Described subset: CD45RA-negative fraction. CDR3 amino acids: CAISEGQGFTKETQYF. CDR3 sequence (DNA): TGTGCCATCAGTGAGGGACAGGGGTTTACTAAAGAGACCCAGTACTTC.